This is a list of T cell receptor beta chains from one sample in a study of identical twins. TCRdb re-called the 5' RACE reads with MiXCR, one entry per CDR3 protein. The data contain 1.5 million to 2 million distinct CDR3 sequences, around a third of them seen just once; the ten biggest clones take up more than 0.25%. Sequenced input: cord blood. The receptors here all came from a newborn girl in good health. CDR3s include the opening cysteine and the closing phenylalanine or tryptophan. A D gene is named only where the DNA matches it firmly. Some rows mark clone size as missing; the rest say once, few, many or name a class of expanded clone.

v_gene	j_gene	d_gene	abundance	CDR3aa	CDR3nt
TRBV6-5	TRBJ2-3	-	few	CASRADRAVRVDTQYF	TGTGCCAGCAGAGCTGACAGAGCCGTGCGAGTGGATACGCAGTATTTT
TRBV20-1	TRBJ2-5	-	-	CSARPRGWEQYF	TGCAGTGCTAGGCCTAGGGGGTGGGAGCAGTACTTC
TRBV4-2	TRBJ2-2	-	once	CASSQEGSSGAGELFF	TGTGCCAGCAGCCAAGAGGGCTCATCGGGGGCCGGGGAGCTGTTTTTT
TRBV20-1	TRBJ1-2	TRBD1	once	CSARDFTGQNYGYTF	TGCAGTGCTAGAGATTTCACGGGACAGAACTATGGCTACACCTTC
TRBV7-9	TRBJ2-5	-	-	CASSNLKYQETQYF	TGTGCCAGCAGCAACCTAAAGTACCAAGAGACCCAGTACTTC
TRBV29-1	TRBJ2-7	TRBD1	-	CSVLRQGGYEQYF	TGCAGCGTTTTGAGACAGGGCGGCTACGAGCAGTACTTC
TRBV7-9	TRBJ2-5	TRBD1	few	CASSLVVGTGAETQYF	TGTGCCAGCAGCTTAGTCGTAGGGACAGGGGCCGAGACCCAGTACTTC
TRBV6-2/TRBV6-3	TRBJ2-1	TRBD2	-	CASSYSSGSLYNEQFF	TGTGCCAGCAGTTACAGTAGCGGGAGCCTCTACAATGAGCAGTTCTTC
TRBV6-2/TRBV6-3	TRBJ2-3	-	many	CASSYRGHTQYF	TGTGCCAGCAGTTACAGGGGTCATACGCAGTATTTT
TRBV12-3/TRBV12-4	TRBJ2-3	-	many	CASSPTRASTDTQYF	TGTGCCAGCAGTCCGACTCGTGCTAGCACAGATACGCAGTATTTT
TRBV20-1	TRBJ1-2	-	-	CSAMQGTYGYTF	TGCAGTGCTATGCAGGGGACCTATGGCTACACCTTC
TRBV14	TRBJ1-6	-	-	CASSQGDTNSPLHF	TGTGCCAGCAGCCAAGGGGATACGAATTCACCCCTCCACTTT
TRBV6-6	TRBJ2-7	TRBD1	many	CASRTGTATYEQYF	TGTGCCAGCAGGACCGGGACAGCAACCTACGAGCAGTACTTC
TRBV28	TRBJ1-5	-	few	CASSFWGAPSNQPQHF	TGTGCCAGCAGTTTCTGGGGGGCCCCTAGCAATCAGCCCCAGCATTTT
TRBV12-3/TRBV12-4	TRBJ1-4	TRBD1	-	CASKDRVREKLFF	TGTGCCAGTAAAGACAGGGTCAGAGAAAAACTGTTTTTT
TRBV5-1	TRBJ1-5	-	-	CASSLGDNYSNQPQHF	TGCGCCAGCAGCCTAGGGGACAACTATAGCAATCAGCCCCAGCATTTT
TRBV21-1	TRBJ2-3	-	-	CASSTRGRTGTQYF	TGTGCCAGCAGCACCCGGGGTCGCACAGGTACGCAGTATTTT
TRBV6-1	TRBJ1-5	-	few	CASSARGFNQPQHF	TGTGCCAGCAGCGCTCGGGGCTTTAATCAGCCCCAGCATTTT
TRBV4-1	TRBJ2-1	TRBD2	-	CASSQEKLRGGSYNEQFF	TGCGCCAGCAGCCAAGAAAAATTGCGGGGGGGGTCCTACAATGAGCAGTTCTTC
TRBV7-9	TRBJ2-1	-	few	CASSLHSAVEGPYNEQFF	TGTGCCAGCAGTCTTCACTCCGCCGTGGAGGGTCCCTACAATGAGCAGTTCTTC
TRBV20-1	TRBJ2-7	-	-	CSARDLPQGPRGEQYF	TGCAGTGCTAGAGATTTGCCCCAGGGTCCCAGGGGCGAGCAGTACTTC
TRBV28	TRBJ1-5	-	-	CASSHPVGGGYGTQHF	TGTGCCAGCAGCCACCCCGTGGGGGGGGGGTATGGAACCCAGCATTTT
TRBV20-1	TRBJ2-7	-	few	CSARDSPPGEQYF	TGCAGTGCTAGAGACTCCCCGCCGGGGGAGCAGTACTTC
TRBV4-1	TRBJ2-3	-	-	CASSQAADAPPDTQYF	TGCGCCAGCAGCCAAGCGGCAGATGCCCCCCCAGATACGCAGTATTTT
TRBV7-2	TRBJ1-1	-	-	CASSLATGRGNTEAFF	TGTGCCAGCAGCTTAGCAACGGGGCGCGGGAACACTGAAGCTTTCTTT
TRBV2	TRBJ1-2	-	-	CASSAPRPNYGYTF	TGTGCCAGCAGTGCGCCCCGTCCTAACTATGGCTACACCTTC
TRBV4-2	TRBJ2-3	-	few	CASSQSAGSSTDTQYF	TGTGCCAGCAGCCAATCGGCGGGTTCTAGCACAGATACGCAGTATTTT
TRBV4-1	TRBJ2-7	TRBD1	few	CASSQVPTGTYEQYF	TGCGCCAGCAGCCAAGTACCGACAGGGACCTACGAGCAGTACTTC
TRBV24-1	TRBJ2-7	TRBD2	once	CATSELGTSGLYF	TGTGCCACCAGTGAATTAGGGACTAGCGGTTTGTACTTC
TRBV12-3/TRBV12-4	TRBJ2-7	TRBD1	-	CASSFLDRGGAEQYF	TGTGCCAGCAGTTTCCTTGACAGGGGGGGAGCTGAGCAGTACTTC
TRBV27	TRBJ2-7	-	few	CASRRDYGPAVYEQYF	TGTGCCAGCAGGAGAGACTACGGACCTGCCGTCTACGAGCAGTACTTC
TRBV7-9	TRBJ2-5	TRBD1	few	CASSPAISLLGTAQETQYF	TGTGCCAGCAGCCCAGCAATAAGCCTCTTGGGGACAGCACAAGAGACCCAGTACTTC
TRBV5-1	TRBJ1-1	-	few	CASSLFGTLNTEAFF	TGCGCCAGCAGCTTGTTCGGGACCCTGAACACTGAAGCTTTCTTT
TRBV28	TRBJ1-5	TRBD1	-	CASTTGGLNQPQHF	TGTGCCAGCACCACAGGGGGGCTCAATCAGCCCCAGCATTTT
TRBV4-2	TRBJ2-1	-	-	CASSQAGAQYDEQFF	TGTGCCAGCAGCCAAGCGGGAGCCCAGTACGATGAGCAGTTCTTC
TRBV7-9	TRBJ2-1	TRBD1	-	CVSSLAEGQNYNEQFF	TGTGTCAGCAGCTTAGCCGAGGGACAGAATTACAATGAGCAGTTCTTC
TRBV5-1	TRBJ2-7	TRBD1	-	CASSLAPGTGSYEQYF	TGCGCCAGCAGCTTGGCCCCCGGGACAGGCTCGTACGAGCAGTACTTC
TRBV3-1	TRBJ2-1	TRBD2	-	CASSQTSGRADEQFF	TGTGCCAGCAGCCAGACTAGCGGGAGGGCGGATGAGCAGTTCTTC
TRBV20-1	TRBJ1-5	-	few	CSASSYSNQPQHF	TGCAGTGCTAGCAGCTATAGCAATCAGCCCCAGCATTTT
TRBV7-2	TRBJ2-4	-	-	CASSFLLAGLAKNIQYF	TGTGCCAGCAGCTTCCTACTAGCAGGGTTAGCCAAAAACATTCAGTACTTC
TRBV7-9	TRBJ2-3	-	few	CASSSPTPGGIVSDTQYF	TGTGCCAGCAGCTCACCCACCCCAGGGGGGATAGTTTCAGATACGCAGTATTTT
TRBV7-9	TRBJ2-2	TRBD2	few	CASSFWGLAATGELFF	TGTGCCAGCAGCTTTTGGGGACTAGCGGCTACCGGGGAGCTGTTTTTT
TRBV7-2	TRBJ2-1	-	few	CASSLGPGGEQFF	TGTGCCAGCAGCTTAGGCCCCGGCGGTGAGCAGTTCTTC
TRBV7-9	TRBJ2-1	-	few	CASSLFWTAYNEQFF	TGTGCCAGCAGCTTATTTTGGACAGCATACAATGAGCAGTTCTTC
TRBV4-2	TRBJ2-3	-	many	CASSQDHGADTQYF	TGTGCCAGCAGCCAAGATCACGGAGCAGATACGCAGTATTTT
TRBV5-1	TRBJ2-7	TRBD1	few	CASSSAIQGQVSYEQYF	TGCGCCAGCAGCTCAGCTATTCAAGGACAGGTCTCCTACGAGCAGTACTTC
TRBV20-1	TRBJ2-5	TRBD2	few	CSARTPRTSGGYQETQYF	TGCAGTGCTAGGACCCCGCGGACTAGCGGGGGTTACCAAGAGACCCAGTACTTC
TRBV24-1	TRBJ2-4	TRBD1	many	CATSDWTGGKNIQYF	TGTGCCACCAGTGATTGGACAGGGGGCAAAAACATTCAGTACTTC
TRBV10-3	TRBJ2-1	TRBD2	many	CAIRVAGSSYNEQFF	TGTGCCATCAGGGTAGCGGGTAGCTCCTACAATGAGCAGTTCTTC
TRBV4-2	TRBJ2-3	TRBD2	-	CASSQDRASGRGQYF	TGTGCCAGCAGCCAAGATCGGGCTAGCGGGAGGGGGCAGTATTTT
TRBV20-1	TRBJ2-1	-	-	CSVSRLTHNEQFF	TGCAGTGTTAGTCGTTTGACACACAATGAGCAGTTCTTC
TRBV5-1	TRBJ2-5	TRBD2	-	CASSLWGLRGDVQETQYF	TGCGCCAGCAGCTTGTGGGGTTTGCGGGGGGACGTTCAAGAGACCCAGTACTTC
TRBV20-1	TRBJ2-2	-	few	CSARDLVYPGELFF	TGCAGTGCTAGAGATCTCGTTTACCCCGGGGAGCTGTTTTTT
TRBV7-2	TRBJ2-3	-	-	CASSLGPSPDTQYF	TGTGCCAGCAGCTTAGGGCCTTCCCCAGATACGCAGTATTTT
TRBV21-1	TRBJ2-1	-	-	CASIKGGYNEQFF	TGTGCCAGCATAAAGGGGGGGTACAATGAGCAGTTCTTC
TRBV6-5	TRBJ1-6	-	-	CASSYQFRSSYNSPLHF	TGTGCCAGCAGTTACCAGTTCAGAAGCTCCTATAATTCACCCCTCCACTTT
TRBV20-1	TRBJ1-1	-	-	CSTRDLQGGNTEAFF	TGCAGTACTAGAGATCTGCAGGGCGGTAACACTGAAGCTTTCTTT